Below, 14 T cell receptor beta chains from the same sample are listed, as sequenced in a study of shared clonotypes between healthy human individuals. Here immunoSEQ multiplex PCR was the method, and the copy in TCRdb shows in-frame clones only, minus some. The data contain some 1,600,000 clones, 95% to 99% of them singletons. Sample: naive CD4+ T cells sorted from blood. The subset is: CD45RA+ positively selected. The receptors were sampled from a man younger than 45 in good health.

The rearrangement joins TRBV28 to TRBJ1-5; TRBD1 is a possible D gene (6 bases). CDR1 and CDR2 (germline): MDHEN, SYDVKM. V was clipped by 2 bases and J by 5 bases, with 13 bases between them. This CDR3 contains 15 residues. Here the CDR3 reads CASSLGGGGDQPQHF. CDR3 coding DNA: TGTGCCAGCAGTTTAGGCGGGGGCGGAGATCAGCCCCAGCATTTT. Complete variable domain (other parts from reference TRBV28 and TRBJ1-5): DVKVTQSSRYLVKRTGEKVFLECVQDMDHENMFWYRQDPGLGLRLIYFSYDVKMKEKGDIPEGYSVSREKKERFSLILESASTNQTSMYLCASSLGGGGDQPQHFGDGTRLSIL.

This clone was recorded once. The DNA of the CDR3 is TGTGCCAGCAGCTTAGGGGGGACAGGAGGCGTCTACGAGCAGTACTTC. This codes for CASSLGGTGGVYEQYF. The rearrangement joins TRBV7-2 to TRBJ2-7, with 8 bases matching TRBD1. Per germline, CDR1 SGHTA and CDR2 FQGNSA. Germline trimming cut 1 base from V and 3 bases from J; bases unmatched to any gene: 8. This CDR3 is 16 amino acids long.

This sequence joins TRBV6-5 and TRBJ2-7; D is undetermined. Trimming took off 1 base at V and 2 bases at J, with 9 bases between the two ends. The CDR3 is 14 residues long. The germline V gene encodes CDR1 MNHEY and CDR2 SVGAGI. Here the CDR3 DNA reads TGTGCCAGCAGTTACTATTCTGGGGCCTACGAGCAGTACTTC. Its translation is CASSYYSGAYEQYF.

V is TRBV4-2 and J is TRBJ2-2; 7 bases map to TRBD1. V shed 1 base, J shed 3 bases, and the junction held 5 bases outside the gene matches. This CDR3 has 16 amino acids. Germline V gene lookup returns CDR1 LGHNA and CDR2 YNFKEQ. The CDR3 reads CASSQVGDRDTGELFF. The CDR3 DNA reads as TGTGCCAGCAGCCAAGTGGGAGACAGGGACACCGGGGAGCTGTTTTTT.

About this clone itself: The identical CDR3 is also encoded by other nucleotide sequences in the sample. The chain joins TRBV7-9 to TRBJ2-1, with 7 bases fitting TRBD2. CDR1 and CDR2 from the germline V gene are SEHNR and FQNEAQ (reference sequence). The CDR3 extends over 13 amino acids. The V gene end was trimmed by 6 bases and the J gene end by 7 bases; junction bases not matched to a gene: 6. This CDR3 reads CASRRLAGNEQFF. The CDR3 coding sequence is TGTGCCAGCAGGCGACTAGCCGGAAATGAGCAGTTCTTC. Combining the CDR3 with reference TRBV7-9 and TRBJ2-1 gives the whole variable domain DTGVSQNPRHKITKRGQNVTFRCDPISEHNRLYWYRQTLGQGPEFLTYFQNEAQLEKSRLLSDRFSAERPKGSFSTLEIQRTEQGDSAMYLCASRRLAGNEQFFGPGTRLTVL.

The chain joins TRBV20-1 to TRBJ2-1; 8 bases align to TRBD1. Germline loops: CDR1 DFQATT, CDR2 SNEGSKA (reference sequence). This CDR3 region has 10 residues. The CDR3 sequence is CRTGANEQFF. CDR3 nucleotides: TGCAGGACAGGGGCGAATGAGCAGTTCTTC.

The DNA for the CDR3 is TGTGCCAGCAGTGAAAGTGTGGGAGGGTACTACGAGCAGTACTTC. Its protein product is CASSESVGGYYEQYF. The chain carries TRBV2 and TRBJ2-7; TRBD2 matches 7 bases. The V and J ends lost 2 bases and 3 bases, in that order; junction bases with no gene match: 7. This CDR3 is 15 amino acids long. Per the germline V gene, CDR1 is SNHLY and CDR2 is FYNNEI. Combining the CDR3 with reference TRBV2 and TRBJ2-7 gives the whole variable domain EPEVTQTPSHQVTQMGQEVILRCVPISNHLYFYWYRQILGQKVEFLVSFYNNEISEKSEIFDDQFSVERPDGSNFTLKIRSTKLEDSAMYFCASSESVGGYYEQYFGPGTRLTVT.

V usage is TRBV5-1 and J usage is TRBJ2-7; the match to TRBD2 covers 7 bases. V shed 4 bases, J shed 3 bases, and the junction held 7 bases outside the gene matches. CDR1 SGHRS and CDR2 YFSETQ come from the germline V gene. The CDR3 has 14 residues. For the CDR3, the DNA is TGCGCCAGCAGCGGATCGACTAGCAACTACGAGCAGTACTTC. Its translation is CASSGSTSNYEQYF. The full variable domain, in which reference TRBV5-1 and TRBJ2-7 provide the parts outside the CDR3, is KAGVTQTPRYLIKTRGQQVTLSCSPISGHRSVSWYQQTPGQGLQFLFEYFSETQRNKGNFPGRFSGRQFSNSRSEMNVSTLELGDSALYLCASSGSTSNYEQYFGPGTRLTVT.

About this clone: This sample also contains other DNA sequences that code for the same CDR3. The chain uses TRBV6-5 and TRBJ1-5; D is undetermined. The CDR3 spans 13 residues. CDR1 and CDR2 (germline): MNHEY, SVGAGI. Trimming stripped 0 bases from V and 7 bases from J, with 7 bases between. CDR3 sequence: CASSYSAGQPQHF. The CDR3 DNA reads TGTGCCAGCAGTTACTCTGCAGGACAGCCCCAGCATTTT.

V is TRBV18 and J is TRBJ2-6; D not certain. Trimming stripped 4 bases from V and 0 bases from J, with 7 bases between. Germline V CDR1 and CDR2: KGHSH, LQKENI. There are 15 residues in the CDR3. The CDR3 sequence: CASSRTGSGANVLTF. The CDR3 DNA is TGTGCCAGCTCACGGACGGGCTCTGGGGCCAACGTCCTGACTTTC.

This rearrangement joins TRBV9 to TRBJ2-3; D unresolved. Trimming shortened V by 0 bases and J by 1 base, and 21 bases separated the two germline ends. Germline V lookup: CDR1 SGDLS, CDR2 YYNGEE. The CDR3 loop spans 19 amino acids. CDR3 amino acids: CASSVVGSRIVGGTDTQYF. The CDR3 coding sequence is TGTGCCAGCAGCGTAGTAGGCAGTCGGATTGTAGGAGGCACAGATACGCAGTATTTT.

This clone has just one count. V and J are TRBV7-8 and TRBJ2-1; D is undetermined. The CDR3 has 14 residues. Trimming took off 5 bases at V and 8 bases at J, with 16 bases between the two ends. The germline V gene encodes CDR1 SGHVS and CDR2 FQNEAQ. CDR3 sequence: CASSLYGPGYEQFF. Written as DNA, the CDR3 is TGTGCCAGCAGCCTTTACGGACCAGGCTATGAGCAGTTCTTC.

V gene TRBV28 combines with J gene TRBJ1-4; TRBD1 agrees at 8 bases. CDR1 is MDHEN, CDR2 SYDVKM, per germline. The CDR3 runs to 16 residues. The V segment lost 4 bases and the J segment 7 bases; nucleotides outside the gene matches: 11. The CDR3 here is CASSSPVDRDGEKLFF. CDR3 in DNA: TGTGCCAGCAGTTCCCCGGTGGACAGGGATGGTGAAAAACTGTTTTTT.

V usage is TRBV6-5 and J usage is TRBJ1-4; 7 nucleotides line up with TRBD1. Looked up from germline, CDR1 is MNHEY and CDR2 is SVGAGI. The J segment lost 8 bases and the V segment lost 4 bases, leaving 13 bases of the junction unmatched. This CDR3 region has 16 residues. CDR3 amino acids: CASSSRPTGIAEKLFF. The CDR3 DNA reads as TGTGCCAGCAGTTCGAGACCGACAGGGATTGCCGAAAAACTGTTTTTT.